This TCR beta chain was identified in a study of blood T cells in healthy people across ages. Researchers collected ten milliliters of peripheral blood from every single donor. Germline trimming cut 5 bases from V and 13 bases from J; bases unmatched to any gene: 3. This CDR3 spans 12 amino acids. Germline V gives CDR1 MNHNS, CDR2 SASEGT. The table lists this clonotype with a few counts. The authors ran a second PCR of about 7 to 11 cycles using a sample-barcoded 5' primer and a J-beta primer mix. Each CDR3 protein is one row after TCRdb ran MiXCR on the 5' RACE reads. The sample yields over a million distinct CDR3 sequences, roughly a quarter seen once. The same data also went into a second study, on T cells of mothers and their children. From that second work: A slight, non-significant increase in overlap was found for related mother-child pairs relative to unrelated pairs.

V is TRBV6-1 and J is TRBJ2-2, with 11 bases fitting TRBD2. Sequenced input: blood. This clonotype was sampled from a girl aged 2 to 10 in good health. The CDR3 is CASSWGTSGLFF. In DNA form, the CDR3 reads TGTGCCAGCAGTTGGGGGACTAGCGGGCTGTTTTTT.